This T cell receptor beta chain was retrieved from a study of post-analysis software for immune sequencing data. Study-wide background: Several disease courses (relapsing-remitting, secondary progressive and progressive-relapsing) of multiple sclerosis were included. Whole-study findings and limits: Multiple sclerosis patients showed significantly lower normalized Chao1 diversity than controls did. Same-batch preparations were strongly co-clustered by F measure. The five TRBV segments detected at higher frequency in patients than in controls included TRBV5-6, TRBV5-1 and TRBV20-1.

TCR beta cDNA libraries had unique molecular identifiers. Some 500,000 cDNA molecules were recovered from an input of 1 to 10 million T cells. TCRdb re-analysed the PCR reads in MiXCR, keeping a single row per CDR3 protein. The sample consists of approximately 460,000 distinct CDR3 sequences, roughly 45% of them appearing once. This clonotype was found a few times. Its antigen remains unknown. Germline CDR1 and CDR2: ENHRY and SYGVKD. This CDR3 comprises 15 residues. Trimming cost V 3 bases and J 1 base; bases outside gene matches: 3. The chain recombines TRBV10-3 with TRBJ2-3; 8 positions agree with TRBD2. The clonotype was recovered from a girl under 18 with multiple sclerosis. The source material was blood. CDR3 amino acids: CAISEGSGGTDTQYF. The CDR3 coding sequence is TGTGCCATCAGTGAAGGTAGCGGGGGCACAGATACGCAGTATTTT.